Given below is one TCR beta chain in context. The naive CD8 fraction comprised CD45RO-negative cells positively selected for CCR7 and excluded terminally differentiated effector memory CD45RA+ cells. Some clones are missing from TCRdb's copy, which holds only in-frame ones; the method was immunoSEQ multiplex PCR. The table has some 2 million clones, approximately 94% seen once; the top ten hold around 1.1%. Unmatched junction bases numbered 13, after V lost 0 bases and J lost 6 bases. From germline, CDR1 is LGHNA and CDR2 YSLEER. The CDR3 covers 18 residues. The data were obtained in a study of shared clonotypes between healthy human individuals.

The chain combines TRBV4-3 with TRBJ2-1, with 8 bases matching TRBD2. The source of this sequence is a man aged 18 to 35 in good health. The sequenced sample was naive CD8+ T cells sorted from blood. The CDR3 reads CASSQDPSGLVVLNEQFF. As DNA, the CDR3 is TGCGCCAGCAGCCAAGATCCATCGGGACTAGTTGTCCTCAATGAGCAGTTCTTC.